The clone carrying this T cell receptor beta chain was detected ten times or more. As yet, its antigen is unknown. This entry is derived from a study of early T cells in non-severe SARS-CoV-2 infection. About the research overall: Chains were unpaired, as sequencing was done on bulk RNA from unsorted whole blood.

As part of library construction, unique molecular identifiers were attached to individual cDNA molecules. TCRdb recomputed calls from the 5' RACE reads with MiXCR, one row per CDR3 protein. The table records roughly 64,000 distinct CDR3 sequences, around 11% of them present only once. The study's findings and limits: Clonotype matching in VDJdb favored anti-spike CD8 responses and did not capture private and CD4 specificities.

CDR3 length: 12 amino acids. Trimming removed 5 bases at V and 2 bases at J, with 9 bases between. Germline V lookup: CDR1 DFQATT, CDR2 SNEGSKA (reference sequence). The source of this sequence is an adult who was a healthcare worker with PCR-confirmed SARS-CoV-2 infection or an uninfected control (not recorded which). The chain recombines TRBV20-1 with TRBJ1-1; D ambiguous. The sequencing used whole blood, collected at baseline. Written as DNA, the CDR3 is TGCAGTGCTGCCCCGTCCAACACTGAAGCTTTCTTT. Its protein product is CSAAPSNTEAFF.